This record covers a single T cell receptor beta chain. This clonotype was seen a handful of times. There is no known antigen for this receptor. No quality values exist for individual bases; no much larger clone is one base distant. The data derive from a study of identical twins (dated by TCRdb to the mid-2010s). Notes on the research overall: To test whether fetal clonotypes persist, the study used deep sequencing on TCR alpha and beta repertoires from monozygotic twins, unrelated adults of various ages, and cord blood. To rule out contamination, the twin experiments were replicated at different times with different library preparation protocols.

Preparation of the library involved 5' RACE. The instrument was an Illumina HiSeq 2000. A universal primer binding site was introduced by template switching, and a unique molecular identifier was present in the final cDNA, enabling accurate counting of TCR cDNA molecules. First-strand cDNA for TCR alpha and beta chains was synthesized from specific primers in the conserved constant-segment region. Each cDNA library was double barcoded, with a SMART-Mk sample barcode plus Illumina barcodes, to control for contamination. Two successive PCR steps introduced TruSeq adapter sequences along with Illumina sample barcodes. TCR alpha and beta cDNA libraries were sequenced on the Illumina HiSeq platform with custom primers. The original methods were these. MiGEC processed the raw reads to extract unique molecular identifiers, while MiXCR was used to determine the CDR3 positions. For each individual, recombination models were inferred using an EM algorithm with the repgenHMM and IGoR tools. The analysis of shared clonotypes was done with the tcR package in R, with sharing normalized by the product of cloneset sizes. To study raw recombination without the effects of thymic and clonal selection, out-of-frame nonproductive sequences were analyzed. The raw public data were reprocessed by TCRdb itself: fastp quality trimming at Q25, MiXCR clonotype calling, in-frame beta chains only. CDR3 protein sequences are deduplicated, and each keeps its most common genes and DNA. Clone size and V and J calls follow TCRdb, not the original study. This sample lists a few hundred thousand distinct CDR3 sequences; nearly 10% were detected once. The ten largest account for around 3.1% of the sample.

Broad study findings and their caveats: Recombination models systematically underestimated out-of-frame TCR alpha sharing in monozygotic twins but agreed with sharing between unrelated individuals. Invariant T cells such as MAIT and iNKT could partly confound zero-insertion analyses, though diverse VJ usage argued against this for most clonotypes. A weaker excess of twin sharing was found in beta out-of-frame sequences because the signal-to-noise ratio was lowered by fewer shared sequences. Because the same donors could not be followed over many years, conclusions were based on cross-sectional statistical analysis. Compared with coincidental sharing between unrelated individuals, an excess of low generation-probability sequences was observed among out-of-frame TCR alpha sequences shared between twins. Abundant cord blood beta clonotypes carried fewer insertions; young adult naive repertoires showed a weaker similar trend, while memory repertoires showed none.

The CDR3 starts with the cysteine, ends with the phenylalanine, and has 17 residues. The sequence is cut down to CDR3 DNA, 51 bases in frame from base 1. Clipping removes 5 bases from V and 0 bases from J, with 4 as the unmatched junction base count. For CDR1 and CDR2, the germline V gene lists MNHNS and SASEGT. Every donor was a healthy Caucasian. Three pairs of female monozygotic twins, all aged roughly 18 to 30 years, made up the twin cohort. RNA for TCR libraries was isolated from peripheral blood mononuclear cells. These data were also filed under a second study, of yellow fever vaccine responses in identical twins. As the second publication notes: The T cell response to vaccination in identical twins was reported by the authors to appear partly convergent and partly personalized. In the study, vaccine-responding T cell clones were precisely tracked in identical twins.

The receptor chain draws on TRBV6-1 and TRBJ2-6; TRBD1 lines up with 10 middle nucleotides. The clonotype originates from a woman aged 18 to 35 in good health. Input material: PBMCs. The DNA reads TGTGCCAGCAGTCCGGGACAGGGGAACTCTGGGGCCAACGTCCTGACTTTC. This is translated as CASSPGQGNSGANVLTF.